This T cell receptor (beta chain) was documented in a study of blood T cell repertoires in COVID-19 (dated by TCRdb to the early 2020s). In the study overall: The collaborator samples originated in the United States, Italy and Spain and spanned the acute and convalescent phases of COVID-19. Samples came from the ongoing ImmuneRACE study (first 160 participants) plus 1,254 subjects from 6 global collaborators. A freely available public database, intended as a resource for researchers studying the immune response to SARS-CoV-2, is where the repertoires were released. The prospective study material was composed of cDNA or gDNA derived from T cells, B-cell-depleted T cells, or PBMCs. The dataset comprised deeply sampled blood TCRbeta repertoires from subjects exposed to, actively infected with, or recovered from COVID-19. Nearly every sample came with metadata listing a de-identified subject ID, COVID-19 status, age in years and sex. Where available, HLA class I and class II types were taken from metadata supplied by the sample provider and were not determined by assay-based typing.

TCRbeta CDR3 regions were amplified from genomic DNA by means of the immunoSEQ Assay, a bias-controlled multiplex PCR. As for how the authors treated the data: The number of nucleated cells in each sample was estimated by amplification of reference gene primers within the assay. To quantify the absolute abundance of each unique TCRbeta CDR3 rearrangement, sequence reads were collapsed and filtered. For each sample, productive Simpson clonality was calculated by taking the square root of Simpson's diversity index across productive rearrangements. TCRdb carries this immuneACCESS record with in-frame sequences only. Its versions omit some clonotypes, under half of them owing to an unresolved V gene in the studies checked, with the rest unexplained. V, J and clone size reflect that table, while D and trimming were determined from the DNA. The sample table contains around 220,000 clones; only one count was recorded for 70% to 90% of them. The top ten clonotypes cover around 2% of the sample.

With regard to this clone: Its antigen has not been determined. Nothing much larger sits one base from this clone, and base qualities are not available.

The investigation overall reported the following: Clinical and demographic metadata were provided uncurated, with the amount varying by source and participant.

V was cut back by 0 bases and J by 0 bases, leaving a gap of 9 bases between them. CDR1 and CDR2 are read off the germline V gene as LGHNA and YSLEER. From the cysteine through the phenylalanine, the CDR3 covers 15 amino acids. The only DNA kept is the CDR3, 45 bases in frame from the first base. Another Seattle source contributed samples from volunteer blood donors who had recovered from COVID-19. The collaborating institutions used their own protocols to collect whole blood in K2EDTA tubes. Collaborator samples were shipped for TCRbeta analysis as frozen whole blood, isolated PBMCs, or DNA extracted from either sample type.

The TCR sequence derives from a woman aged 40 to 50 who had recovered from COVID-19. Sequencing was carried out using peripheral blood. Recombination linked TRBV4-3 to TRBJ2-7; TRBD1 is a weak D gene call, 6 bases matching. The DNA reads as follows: TGCGCCAGCAGCCAAGATGGACAGAGCTCCTACGAGCAGTACTTC. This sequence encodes CASSQDGQSSYEQYF.